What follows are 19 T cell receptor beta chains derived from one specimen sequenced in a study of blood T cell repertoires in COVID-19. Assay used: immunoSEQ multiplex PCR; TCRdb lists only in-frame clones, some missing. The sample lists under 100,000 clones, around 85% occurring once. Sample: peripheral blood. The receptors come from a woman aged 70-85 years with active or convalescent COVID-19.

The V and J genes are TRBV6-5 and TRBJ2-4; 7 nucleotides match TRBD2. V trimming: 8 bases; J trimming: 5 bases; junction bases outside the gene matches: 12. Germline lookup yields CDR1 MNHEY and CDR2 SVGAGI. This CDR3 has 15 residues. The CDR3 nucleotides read TGTGCCAGCTTAGGGTTGGGGGGGTCCGAAAACATTCAGTACTTC. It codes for CASLGLGGSENIQYF.

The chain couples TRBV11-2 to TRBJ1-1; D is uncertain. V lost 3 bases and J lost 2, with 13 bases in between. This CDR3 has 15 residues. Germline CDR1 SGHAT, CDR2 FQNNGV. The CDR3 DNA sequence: TGTGCCAGCAGCTTCTCTGGCAGCGATAACACTGAAGCTTTCTTT. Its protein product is CASSFSGSDNTEAFF.

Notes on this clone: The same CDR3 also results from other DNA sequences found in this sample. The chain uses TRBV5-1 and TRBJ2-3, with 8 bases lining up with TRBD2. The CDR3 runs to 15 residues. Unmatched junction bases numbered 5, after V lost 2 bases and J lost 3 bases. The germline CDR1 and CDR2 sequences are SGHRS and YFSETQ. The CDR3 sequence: CASSFSGAGTDTQYF. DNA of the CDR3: TGCGCCAGCAGCTTTAGCGGGGCTGGGACAGATACGCAGTATTTT.

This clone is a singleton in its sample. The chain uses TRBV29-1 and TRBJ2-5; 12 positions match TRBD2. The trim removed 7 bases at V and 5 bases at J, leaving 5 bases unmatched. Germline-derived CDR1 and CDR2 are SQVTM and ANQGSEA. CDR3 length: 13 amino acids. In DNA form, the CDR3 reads TGCAGCGCACGGACTAGCGGGGTGGAGACCCAGTACTTC. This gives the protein CSARTSGVETQYF.

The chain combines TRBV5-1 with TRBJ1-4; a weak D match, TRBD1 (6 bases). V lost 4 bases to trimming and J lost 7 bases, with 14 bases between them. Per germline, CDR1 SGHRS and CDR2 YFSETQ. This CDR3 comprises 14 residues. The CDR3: CASSRGALGEKLFF. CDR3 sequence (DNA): TGCGCCAGCAGCCGGGGGGCTCTGGGTGAAAAACTGTTTTTT.

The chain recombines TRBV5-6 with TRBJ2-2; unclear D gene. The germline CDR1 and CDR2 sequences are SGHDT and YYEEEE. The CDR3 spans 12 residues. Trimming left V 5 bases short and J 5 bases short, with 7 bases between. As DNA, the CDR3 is TGTGCCAGCAGACTGATTACCGGGGAGCTGTTTTTT. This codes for CASRLITGELFF.

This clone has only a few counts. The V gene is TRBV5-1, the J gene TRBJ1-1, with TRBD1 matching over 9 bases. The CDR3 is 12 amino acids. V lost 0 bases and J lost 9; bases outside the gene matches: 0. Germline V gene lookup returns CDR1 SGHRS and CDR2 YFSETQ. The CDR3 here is CASSLDRGQAFF. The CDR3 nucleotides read TGCGCCAGCAGCTTGGACAGGGGGCAAGCTTTCTTT.

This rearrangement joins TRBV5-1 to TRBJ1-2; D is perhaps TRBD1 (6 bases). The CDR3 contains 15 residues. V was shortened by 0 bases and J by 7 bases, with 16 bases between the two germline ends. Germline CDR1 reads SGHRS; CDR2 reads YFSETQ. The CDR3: CASSLDGGTNVGYTF. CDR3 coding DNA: TGCGCCAGCAGCTTGGATGGGGGCACTAACGTTGGCTACACCTTC.

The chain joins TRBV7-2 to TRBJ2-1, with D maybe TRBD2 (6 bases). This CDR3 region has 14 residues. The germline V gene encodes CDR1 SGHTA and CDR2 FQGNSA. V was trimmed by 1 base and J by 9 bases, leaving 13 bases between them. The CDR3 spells CASSLGLARVEQFF. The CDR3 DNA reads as TGTGCCAGCAGCTTAGGGCTAGCGAGGGTTGAGCAGTTCTTC.

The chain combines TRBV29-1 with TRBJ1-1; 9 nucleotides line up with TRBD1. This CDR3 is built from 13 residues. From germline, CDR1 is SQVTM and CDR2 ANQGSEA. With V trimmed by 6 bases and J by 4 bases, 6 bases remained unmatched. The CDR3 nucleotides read TGCAGCGTGAACAGGGGGCCGGGCACTGAAGCTTTCTTT. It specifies CSVNRGPGTEAFF.

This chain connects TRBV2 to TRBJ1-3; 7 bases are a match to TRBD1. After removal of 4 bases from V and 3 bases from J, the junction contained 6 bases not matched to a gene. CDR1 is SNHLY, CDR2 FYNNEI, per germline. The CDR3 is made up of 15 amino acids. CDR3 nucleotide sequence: TGTGCCAGCAGTGCAGGGGGAAGTAGTGGAAACACCATATATTTT. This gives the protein CASSAGGSSGNTIYF.

The CDR3 region is CASSLIQKQETQYF. CDR3 nucleotide sequence: TGTGCCAGCAGTTTAATCCAGAAACAAGAGACCCAGTACTTC. The chain combines TRBV28 with TRBJ2-5; D is ambiguous. The germline CDR1 and CDR2 sequences are MDHEN and SYDVKM. Trimming pared 2 bases from V and 2 bases from J, leaving 9 bases between. The CDR3 has 14 amino acids.

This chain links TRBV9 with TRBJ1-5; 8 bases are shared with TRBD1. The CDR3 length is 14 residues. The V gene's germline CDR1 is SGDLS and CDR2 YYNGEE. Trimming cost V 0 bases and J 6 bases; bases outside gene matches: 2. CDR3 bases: TGTGCCAGCAGCGTAGGGACAGGGAGTCAGCCCCAGCATTTT. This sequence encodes CASSVGTGSQPQHF. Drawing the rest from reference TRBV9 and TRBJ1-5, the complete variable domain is DSGVTQTPKHLITATGQRVTLRCSPRSGDLSVYWYQQSLDQGLQFLIQYYNGEERAKGNILERFSAQQFPDLHSELNLSSLELGDSALYFCASSVGTGSQPQHFGDGTRLSIL.

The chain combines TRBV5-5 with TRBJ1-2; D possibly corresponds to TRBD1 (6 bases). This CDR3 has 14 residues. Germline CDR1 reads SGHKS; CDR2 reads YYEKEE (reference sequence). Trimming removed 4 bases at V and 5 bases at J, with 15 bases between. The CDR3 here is CASSGAGDGYGYTF. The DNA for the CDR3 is TGTGCCAGCAGCGGGGCAGGGGACGGGTATGGCTACACCTTC.

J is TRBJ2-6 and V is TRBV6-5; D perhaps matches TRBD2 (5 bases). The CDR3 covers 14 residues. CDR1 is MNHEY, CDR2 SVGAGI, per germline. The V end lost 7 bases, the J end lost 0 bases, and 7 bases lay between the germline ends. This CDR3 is CASKRASGANVLTF. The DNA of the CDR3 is TGTGCCAGCAAGAGGGCCTCTGGGGCCAACGTCCTGACTTTC.

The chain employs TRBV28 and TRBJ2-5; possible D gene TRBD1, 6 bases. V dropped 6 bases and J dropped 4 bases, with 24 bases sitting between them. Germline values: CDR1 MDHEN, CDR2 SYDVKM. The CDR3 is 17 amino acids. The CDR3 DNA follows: TGTGCCAGCAGCACCTCAAGCTATTCCAGGGGTTCAGAGACCCAGTACTTC. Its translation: CASSTSSYSRGSETQYF.

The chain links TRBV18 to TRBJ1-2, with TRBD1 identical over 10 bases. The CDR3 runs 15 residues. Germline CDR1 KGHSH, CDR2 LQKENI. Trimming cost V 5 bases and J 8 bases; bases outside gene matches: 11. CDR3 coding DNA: TGTGCCAGCTCAGACCGGGACAGGGGAATAGCCGGCTACACCTTC. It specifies CASSDRDRGIAGYTF.

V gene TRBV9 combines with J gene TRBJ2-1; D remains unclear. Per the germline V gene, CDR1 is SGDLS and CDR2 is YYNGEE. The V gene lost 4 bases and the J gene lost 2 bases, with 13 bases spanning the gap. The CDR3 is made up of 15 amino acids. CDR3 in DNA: TGTGCCAGCAGCATGGCTAGTCACCCCTACAATGAGCAGTTCTTC. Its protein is CASSMASHPYNEQFF.

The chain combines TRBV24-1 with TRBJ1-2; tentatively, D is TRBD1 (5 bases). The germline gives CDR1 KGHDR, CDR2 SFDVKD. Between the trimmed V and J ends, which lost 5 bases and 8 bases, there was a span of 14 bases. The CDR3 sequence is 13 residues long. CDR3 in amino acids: CATSVRGSGGYTF. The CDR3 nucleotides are TGTGCCACCAGTGTTCGGGGGTCTGGAGGCTACACCTTC.